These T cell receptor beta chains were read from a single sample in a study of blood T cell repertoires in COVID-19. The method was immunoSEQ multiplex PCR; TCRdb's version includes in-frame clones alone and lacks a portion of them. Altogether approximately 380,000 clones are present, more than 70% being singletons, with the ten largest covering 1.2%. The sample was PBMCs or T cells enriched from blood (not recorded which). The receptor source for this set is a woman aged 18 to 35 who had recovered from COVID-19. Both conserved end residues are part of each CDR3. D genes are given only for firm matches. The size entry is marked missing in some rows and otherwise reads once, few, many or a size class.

cdr3_aa: CASSETGDYGYTF; cdr3_nt: TGCGCCAGCAGTGAAACGGGAGACTATGGCTACACCTTC; clone_size: .; j_call: TRBJ1-2; d_call: .; v_call: TRBV10-1
cdr3_aa: CASSPFRGMNTEAFF; cdr3_nt: TGTGCCAGCAGTCCCTTCAGGGGTATGAACACTGAAGCTTTCTTT; clone_size: .; j_call: TRBJ1-1; d_call: .; v_call: TRBV7-8
cdr3_aa: CATGPGTSGTSSTDTQYF; cdr3_nt: TGTGCCACCGGCCCCGGGACTAGCGGCACCTCTAGCACAGATACGCAGTATTTT; clone_size: .; j_call: TRBJ2-3; d_call: TRBD2; v_call: TRBV24-1
cdr3_aa: CASRSSRTSGDTYNEQFF; cdr3_nt: TGTGCCAGCAGATCCAGTCGGACTAGCGGGGATACCTACAATGAGCAGTTCTTC; clone_size: once; j_call: TRBJ2-1; d_call: TRBD2; v_call: TRBV3-1/TRBV3-2
cdr3_aa: CASSYFGVWVGAFF; cdr3_nt: TGTGCCAGCAGTTACTTCGGGGTTTGGGTTGGAGCTTTCTTT; clone_size: .; j_call: TRBJ1-1; d_call: .; v_call: TRBV6-5
cdr3_aa: CASSSQGLTTNEKLFF; cdr3_nt: TGTGCCAGCAGTTCGCAGGGCCTCACAACTAATGAAAAACTGTTTTTT; clone_size: .; j_call: TRBJ1-4; d_call: .; v_call: TRBV6-5
cdr3_aa: CASSPDRINEKLFF; cdr3_nt: TGTGCCAGCAGCCCTGACAGAATTAATGAAAAACTGTTTTTT; clone_size: .; j_call: TRBJ1-4; d_call: .; v_call: TRBV13
cdr3_aa: CASSLGKHSNQPQHF; cdr3_nt: TGTGCCAGCAGTCTGGGCAAGCATAGCAATCAGCCCCAGCATTTT; clone_size: .; j_call: TRBJ1-5; d_call: .; v_call: TRBV2
cdr3_aa: CASSLGTASNYGYTF; cdr3_nt: TGTGCCAGCAGCTTAGGGACAGCCTCAAACTATGGCTACACCTTC; clone_size: .; j_call: TRBJ1-2; d_call: .; v_call: TRBV7-9
cdr3_aa: CASSQETGGIGDTQYF; cdr3_nt: TGCGCCAGCAGCCAAGAGACAGGGGGAATAGGTGATACGCAGTATTTT; clone_size: .; j_call: TRBJ2-3; d_call: TRBD1; v_call: TRBV4-3
cdr3_aa: CASSRGQSYEQYF; cdr3_nt: TGTGCCAGCAGTCGAGGACAGAGCTACGAGCAGTACTTC; clone_size: .; j_call: TRBJ2-7; d_call: .; v_call: TRBV2
cdr3_aa: CASSTFWGDNQPQHF; cdr3_nt: TGTGCCAGTAGTACCTTCTGGGGGGATAATCAGCCCCAGCATTTT; clone_size: few; j_call: TRBJ1-5; d_call: .; v_call: TRBV19
cdr3_aa: CASSVVGTDTQYF; cdr3_nt: TGTGCCAGCAGCGTAGTCGGGACAGATACGCAGTATTTT; clone_size: .; j_call: TRBJ2-3; d_call: .; v_call: TRBV9
cdr3_aa: CASSESGGGREQFF; cdr3_nt: TGTGCCAGCAGTGAATCAGGAGGGGGCAGGGAGCAGTTCTTC; clone_size: .; j_call: TRBJ2-1; d_call: .; v_call: TRBV6-1
cdr3_aa: CASSQVFRVKGDSPLHF; cdr3_nt: TGTGCCAGCAGCCAAGTTTTTAGGGTGAAGGGAGATTCACCCCTCCACTTT; clone_size: .; j_call: TRBJ1-6; d_call: .; v_call: TRBV3-1/TRBV3-2
cdr3_aa: CASPHSGGGSYEQYF; cdr3_nt: TGTGCCAGCCCTCATAGCGGGGGCGGTTCCTACGAGCAGTACTTC; clone_size: .; j_call: TRBJ2-7; d_call: TRBD2; v_call: TRBV27
cdr3_aa: CAWSATPMGTEAFF; cdr3_nt: TGTGCCTGGAGTGCGACACCGATGGGCACTGAAGCTTTCTTT; clone_size: .; j_call: TRBJ1-1; d_call: .; v_call: TRBV30
cdr3_aa: CASSLAATGVNTGELFF; cdr3_nt: TGCGCCAGCAGCTTGGCCGCCACAGGGGTTAACACCGGGGAGCTGTTTTTT; clone_size: .; j_call: TRBJ2-2; d_call: TRBD1; v_call: TRBV5-1
cdr3_aa: CASSTGQGYEQYF; cdr3_nt: TGTGCCAGCAGTACGGGACAGGGCTACGAGCAGTACTTC; clone_size: few; j_call: TRBJ2-7; d_call: TRBD1; v_call: TRBV27
cdr3_aa: CASTKQGTNTEAFF; cdr3_nt: TGTGCCAGCACCAAACAGGGCACGAACACTGAAGCTTTCTTT; clone_size: .; j_call: TRBJ1-1; d_call: .; v_call: TRBV27
cdr3_aa: CASSRPGQGGYGYTF; cdr3_nt: TGTGCCAGCAGCAGACCGGGACAGGGTGGATATGGCTACACCTTC; clone_size: .; j_call: TRBJ1-2; d_call: TRBD1; v_call: TRBV5-4
cdr3_aa: CASSVETGYGNTEAFF; cdr3_nt: TGTGCCAGCAGCGTAGAGACAGGCTATGGGAACACTGAAGCTTTCTTT; clone_size: .; j_call: TRBJ1-1; d_call: .; v_call: TRBV9
cdr3_aa: CASRPVSGGAVGTGELFF; cdr3_nt: TGTGCCAGCAGACCGGTTAGCGGGGGGGCTGTCGGCACCGGGGAGCTGTTTTTT; clone_size: .; j_call: TRBJ2-2; d_call: TRBD2; v_call: TRBV4-2
cdr3_aa: CACRQRAYNEQFF; cdr3_nt: TGTGCCTGTCGACAGAGAGCCTACAATGAGCAGTTCTTC; clone_size: .; j_call: TRBJ2-1; d_call: .; v_call: TRBV30
cdr3_aa: CASSDKGGNVLTF; cdr3_nt: TGTGCCAGCAGTGACAAGGGAGGCAACGTCCTGACTTTC; clone_size: .; j_call: TRBJ2-6; d_call: .; v_call: TRBV27
cdr3_aa: CASSYIRTGRSGVLTF; cdr3_nt: TGTGCCAGCAGTTATATTAGGACAGGTAGGAGCGGCGTCCTGACTTTC; clone_size: .; j_call: TRBJ2-6; d_call: TRBD1; v_call: TRBV6-2/TRBV6-3
cdr3_aa: CASSARQGANYGYTF; cdr3_nt: TGTGCCAGCAGCGCCCGTCAGGGCGCTAACTATGGCTACACCTTC; clone_size: .; j_call: TRBJ1-2; d_call: .; v_call: TRBV3-1/TRBV3-2
cdr3_aa: CASGYPGSSYEQYF; cdr3_nt: TGTGCCAGCGGGTACCCGGGGAGCTCCTACGAGCAGTACTTC; clone_size: .; j_call: TRBJ2-7; d_call: .; v_call: TRBV28